The present entry profiles one T cell receptor beta chain with its context. Method: immunoSEQ multiplex PCR; TCRdb's copy keeps in-frame clones and lacks some. This sample has roughly 320,000 clones, with around 86% found just once. Together with CD45RO+ cells, CCR7-negative CD45RA+ TemRA cells were included in CD8 memory. CDR1 is MNHEY, CDR2 SMNVEV, per germline (reference sequence). The CDR3 contains 17 residues. V was cut by 4 bases and J by 3 bases, with 20 bases left in between. The data belong to a study of shared clonotypes between healthy human individuals. Across the study: Three plates each covered CD4 naive and memory; CD8 naive two, CD8 memory one.

The source is a man aged 18 to 30 in good health. The chain has TRBV27 and TRBJ2-3, with D tentatively TRBD1 (6 bases). Sequencing used memory CD8+ T cells sorted from blood. The sample's subset: CD45RO+ cells pooled with CCR7-negative TemRA cells. The CDR3 DNA is TGTGCCAGCAGTTCCTCCTCCTCAGGGGAGTGGACAGATACGCAGTATTTT. This encodes CASSSSSSGEWTDTQYF.